This TCR beta chain was captured in a study of TIL therapy for anti-PD-1-resistant metastatic lung cancer. Study summary: Median tumor PD-L1 proportion score was approximately 6.3%. A few tumors were EGFR-mutant and two were ALK-rearranged. Tumors carried a median about 1.6 non-synonymous mutations per megabase.

Sequencing used immunoSEQ v3. Repertoires were generated with immunoSEQ multiplex PCR, while TCRdb's copy carries only in-frame clones and drops some. The table records about 21,000 clones, around 71% of them present only once. Time point meaning: pre-treatment sample, taken before nivolumab and TIL therapy. Trimming took off 4 bases at V and 1 base at J, with 6 bases between the two ends. Germline lookup yields CDR1 MNHEY and CDR2 SMNVEV (reference sequence). This CDR3 has 13 residues. Sample: blood, taken at baseline. The chain carries TRBV27 and TRBJ2-3; D is unclear. This receptor was obtained from a person aged 30 to 80 with non-small cell lung cancer. The CDR3 DNA is TGTGCCAGCAGTTCACGGGGCACAGATACGCAGTATTTT. It codes for CASSSRGTDTQYF.